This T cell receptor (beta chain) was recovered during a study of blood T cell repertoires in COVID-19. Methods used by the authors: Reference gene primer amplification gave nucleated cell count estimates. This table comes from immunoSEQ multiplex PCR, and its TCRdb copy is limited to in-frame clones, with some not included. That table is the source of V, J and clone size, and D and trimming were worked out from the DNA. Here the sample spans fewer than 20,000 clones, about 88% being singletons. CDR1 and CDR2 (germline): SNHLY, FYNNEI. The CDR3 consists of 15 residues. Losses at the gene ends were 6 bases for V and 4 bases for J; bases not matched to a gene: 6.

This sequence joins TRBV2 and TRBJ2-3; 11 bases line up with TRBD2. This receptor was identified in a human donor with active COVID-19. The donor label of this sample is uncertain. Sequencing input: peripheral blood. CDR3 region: CASRVAGGPPDTQYF. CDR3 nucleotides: TGTGCCAGCAGGGTAGCGGGGGGGCCCCCAGATACGCAGTATTTT.